This TCR beta chain was observed in a study of blood T cell repertoires in COVID-19. In the study overall: Acute and convalescent COVID-19 samples came from the United States, Italy and Spain. The analysed material was cDNA or gDNA that came from T cells, B-cell-depleted T cells, or PBMCs.

This clone was picked up one time. Per the original methods: Reference gene primer amplification gave nucleated cell count estimates. The table came from immunoSEQ multiplex PCR; TCRdb's copy has only in-frame clones and leaves some out. D and trimming were read from the DNA, whereas the V and J calls and clone size are those reported in that table. This table holds 450,000 to 500,000 clones, 70% to 90% found once. Sequences were obtained from peripheral blood. The clonotype originates from a human donor in a cohort sampled during active COVID-19.

DNA for the CDR3: TGTGCCAGCCTGAGCCTTAGCAGCTCCTACAATGAGCAGTTCTTC. It yields the protein CASLSLSSSYNEQFF. The rearrangement joins TRBV4-2 to TRBJ2-1; no clear D gene. The CDR3 totals 15 residues. V was clipped by 8 bases and J by 0 bases, with 14 bases between them. CDR1 and CDR2 from the germline V gene are LGHNA and YNFKEQ.